This passage covers 31 T cell receptor beta chains from one sample sequenced in a study of T cell responses to AZD1222 COVID-19 vaccine. The data were produced by immunoSEQ multiplex PCR, yet TCRdb's version contains in-frame clones alone and is incomplete. Of some 130,000 clones in the sample, 80% to 90% were seen once. The sequencing here drew on peripheral blood, taken on day 0 of AZD1222 vaccination. These receptors were taken from an adult in good health.

Here the CDR3 reads CASSLEGQGRSSYNEQFF. CDR3 nucleotide sequence: TGTGCCAGCAGCTTAGAAGGGCAGGGAAGGAGCTCCTACAATGAGCAGTTCTTC. V is TRBV7-2 and J is TRBJ2-1; TRBD1 might be the D (5 bases). Trimming cost V 1 base and J 0 bases, with 16 bases left between them. The CDR3 is 18 residues long. CDR1 is SGHTA and CDR2 is FQGNSA in the germline V gene.

The chain uses TRBV6-2 or TRBV6-3 and TRBJ2-4; D may match TRBD1 or TRBD2 (5 bases each). The CDR3 runs 18 residues. V was clipped by 2 bases and J by 0 bases, with 17 bases between them. CDR1 and CDR2 from the germline V gene are MNHEY and SVGEGT. The CDR3 coding sequence is TGTGCCAGCAGTTACGCGGTCTTGGGGGTTTCAGCCAAAAACATTCAGTACTTC. This sequence encodes CASSYAVLGVSAKNIQYF.

The genes are TRBV2 and TRBJ1-5; no clear D. This CDR3 spans 14 amino acids. Germline CDR1 SNHLY, CDR2 FYNNEI. Between the trimmed V and J ends, which lost 8 bases and 0 bases, there was a span of 11 bases. The CDR3 nucleotides read TGTGCCAGCGAGGTCGCGAATAGCAATCAGCCCCAGCATTTT. It codes for CASEVANSNQPQHF.

The rearrangement joins TRBV19 to TRBJ1-3; no reliable D call. Germline V gene lookup returns CDR1 LNHDA and CDR2 SQIVND (reference sequence). Trimming cost V 3 bases and J 2 bases, with 11 bases left between them. The CDR3 runs to 15 residues. The CDR3 nucleotides read TGTGCCAGTAGTATCGAAGGGTTTCCTGGAAACACCATATATTTT. Translated: CASSIEGFPGNTIYF.

The count of this clone is one. The V gene is TRBV2, the J gene TRBJ2-7, with 7 bases lining up with TRBD1. The CDR3 runs 13 residues. Germline V CDR1 and CDR2: SNHLY, FYNNEI. The trim removed 7 bases at V and 7 bases at J, leaving 10 bases unmatched. CDR3 sequence: CASTLDRSSEQYF. The CDR3 DNA sequence: TGTGCCAGCACTCTGGACAGGTCCTCGGAGCAGTACTTC.

This clone was observed a handful of times. The chain has TRBV6-1 and TRBJ2-7; 9 bases are shared with TRBD1. The trim removed 3 bases at V and 6 bases at J, leaving 3 bases unmatched. This CDR3 region has 13 residues. Germline loops: CDR1 MNHNS, CDR2 SASEGT. The CDR3 loop is CASSETGGGEQYF. CDR3 DNA: TGTGCCAGCAGTGAGACAGGGGGTGGCGAGCAGTACTTC.

The V call is TRBV19, the J call TRBJ2-7; tentative D call: TRBD2 (5 bases). CDR1 is LNHDA, CDR2 SQIVND, per germline (reference sequence). Trimming took off 3 bases at V and 0 bases at J, with 9 bases between the two ends. This CDR3 region has 14 residues. DNA of the CDR3: TGTGCCAGTAGTATCGGGGTCCACTCCTACGAGCAGTACTTC. Translation gives CASSIGVHSYEQYF.

This clone was observed at least ten times. This sequence joins TRBV24-1 and TRBJ2-7; the match to TRBD1 covers 8 bases. This CDR3 is 16 amino acids long. Germline V lookup: CDR1 KGHDR, CDR2 SFDVKD. With V trimmed by 3 bases and J by 3 bases, 9 bases remained unmatched. The CDR3 nucleotides read TGTGCCACCAGTGATAGTTCTGGGACAGGTTTCTACGAGCAGTACTTC. It encodes CATSDSSGTGFYEQYF.

The chain combines TRBV6-6 with TRBJ2-3; no reliable D call. The CDR3 is 16 residues long. V lost 0 bases and J 4 bases, leaving 14 bases between the germline ends. The germline gives CDR1 MNHNY, CDR2 SVGAGI (reference sequence). Here the CDR3 DNA reads TGTGCCAGCAGTTACTCCGCCCTCGATCCTTCAGATACGCAGTATTTT. It encodes CASSYSALDPSDTQYF.

A remark on this clone: The same CDR3 can be traced to other DNA sequences in this sample. The chain links TRBV11-2 to TRBJ2-1; possible D gene TRBD2, 6 bases. The CDR3 totals 13 residues. V lost 0 bases and J lost 8, with 8 bases in between. The V gene's germline CDR1 is SGHAT and CDR2 FQNNGV. CDR3 DNA: TGTGCCAGCAGCTTAGACAGGGAGGATGAGCAGTTCTTC. Its protein product is CASSLDREDEQFF.

The V gene is TRBV19, the J gene TRBJ1-3; maybe TRBD1 (6 bases). V was pared by 5 bases and J by 2 bases, with 13 bases between. The CDR3 extends over 15 amino acids. From germline, CDR1 is LNHDA and CDR2 SQIVND (reference sequence). The CDR3 loop is CASSPGQFPGNTIYF. CDR3 coding DNA: TGTGCCAGTAGTCCCGGACAGTTTCCTGGAAACACCATATATTTT.

The chain joins TRBV3-1 (or the pseudogene TRBV3-2) to TRBJ1-6; D gene uncertain. CDR1 and CDR2 from the germline V gene are LGHDT and YNNKEL (reference sequence). This CDR3 contains 14 residues. Trimming stripped 0 bases from V and 13 bases from J, with 13 bases between. The CDR3 DNA is TGTGCCAGCAGCCAAGATCCAACCCTGGCGCCCCTCCACTTT. It encodes CASSQDPTLAPLHF.

The chain links TRBV7-2 to TRBJ1-2; 7 nucleotides match TRBD1. Germline trimming cut 3 bases from V and 7 bases from J; bases unmatched to any gene: 8. This CDR3 spans 14 amino acids. Germline CDR1 is SGHTA and CDR2 is FQGNSA. The CDR3 is CASSFGLQGFGYTF. The CDR3 region has the DNA TGTGCCAGCAGCTTCGGCCTACAGGGGTTTGGCTACACCTTC.

The chain carries TRBV6-5 and TRBJ1-6; D gene ambiguous. Germline V gives CDR1 MNHEY, CDR2 SVGAGI. The CDR3 is made up of 14 amino acids. Trimming pared 6 bases from V and 4 bases from J, leaving 10 bases between. CDR3 coding DNA: TGTGCCAGCAGGGGAATGGGGTATAATTCACCCCTCCACTTT. This gives the protein CASRGMGYNSPLHF.

This clone was detected only a few times. This chain joins TRBV7-2 and TRBJ2-7; a possible D gene is TRBD2 (6 bases). The germline V gene has CDR1 SGHTA and CDR2 FQGNSA. CDR3 length: 13 residues. Trimming shortened V by 0 bases and J by 5 bases, and 8 bases separated the two germline ends. CDR3 sequence reads: CASSLAREDEQYF. CDR3 nucleotides: TGTGCCAGCAGCTTAGCGAGGGAGGACGAGCAGTACTTC.

This clone was observed a single time. The chain has TRBV19 and TRBJ1-1; D is possibly TRBD1 (6 bases). The CDR3 is made up of 15 amino acids. Trimming removed 3 bases from V and 1 base from J, with 12 bases in between. Germline V lookup: CDR1 LNHDA, CDR2 SQIVND (reference sequence). CDR3 nucleotide sequence: TGTGCCAGTAGTATCGGGTGGGGGCCGAACACTGAAGCTTTCTTT. The encoded protein is CASSIGWGPNTEAFF. Full variable domain (remainder filled in from reference TRBV19 and TRBJ1-1): DGGITQSPKYLFRKEGQNVTLSCEQNLNHDAMYWYRQDPGQGLRLIYYSQIVNDFQKGDIAEGYSVSREKKESFPLTVTSAQKNPTAFYLCASSIGWGPNTEAFFGQGTRLTVV.

The rearrangement links TRBV4-1 to TRBJ1-2, with 8 bases fitting TRBD1. The CDR3 spans 16 residues. J lost 3 bases, V lost 3 bases, and 9 bases had no gene match. CDR1 is MGHRA and CDR2 is YSYEKL in the germline V gene. For the CDR3, the DNA is TGCGCCAGCAGCCAGCTACGGACAGGGAGGGACTATGGCTACACCTTC. This codes for CASSQLRTGRDYGYTF.

The V call is TRBV18, the J call TRBJ1-5; D not resolved. Trimming stripped 4 bases from V and 0 bases from J, with 7 bases between. The V gene's germline CDR1 is KGHSH and CDR2 LQKENI. This CDR3 comprises 14 residues. In DNA form, the CDR3 reads TGTGCCAGCTCACGGGGAAATAGCAATCAGCCCCAGCATTTT. Its protein is CASSRGNSNQPQHF.

The gene calls are TRBV12-5 and TRBJ2-3; D is unresolved. CDR1 is LGHNT and CDR2 is FRNRAP in the germline V gene. The V and J ends lost 3 bases and 3 bases respectively, with 7 bases between them. The CDR3 contains 13 residues. In DNA, the CDR3 is TGTGCTAGTGGTTTAATAGAAACAGATACGCAGTATTTT. Its translation: CASGLIETDTQYF.

The CDR3 region is CASSGVTRYEQYF. The CDR3 DNA is TGTGCCAGCAGTGGAGTCACCAGGTACGAGCAGTACTTC. The chain combines TRBV2 with TRBJ2-7; D remains unclear. This CDR3 is built from 13 residues. The V end lost 4 bases, the J end lost 4 bases, and 11 bases lay between the germline ends. The germline V gene encodes CDR1 SNHLY and CDR2 FYNNEI.

The count of this clone is one. The chain recombines TRBV6-2 or TRBV6-3 with TRBJ2-5; D might be TRBD2 (6 bases). Trimming left V 0 bases short and J 4 bases short, with 12 bases between. This CDR3 has 15 amino acids. CDR1 is MNHEY and CDR2 is SVGEGT in the germline V gene. The CDR3, as DNA: TGTGCCAGCAGTTACTCGGCGGGGCGGGGAGAGACCCAGTACTTC. It yields the protein CASSYSAGRGETQYF.

This clone has a handful of counts. The chain carries TRBV7-2 and TRBJ1-5, with 9 bases fitting TRBD1. This CDR3 is 16 amino acids long. V shed 3 bases, J shed 3 bases, and the junction held 6 bases outside the gene matches. The germline V gene encodes CDR1 SGHTA and CDR2 FQGNSA. CDR3: CASSFTGTGFNQPQHF. CDR3 nucleotides: TGTGCCAGCAGCTTCACCGGGACAGGGTTCAATCAGCCCCAGCATTTT.

For the CDR3, the DNA is TGTGCCAGCAGCTACCTGGGACAAACCTATGAAAAACTGTTTTTT. Translating gives CASSYLGQTYEKLFF. This sequence joins TRBV7-2 and TRBJ1-4; D possibly corresponds to TRBD1 (6 bases). This CDR3 comprises 15 residues. CDR1 is SGHTA, CDR2 FQGNSA, per germline. Trimming pared 4 bases from V and 6 bases from J, leaving 15 bases between.

V is TRBV2 and J is TRBJ1-2, with 7 bases lining up with TRBD1. This CDR3 spans 14 amino acids. Germline CDR1 SNHLY, CDR2 FYNNEI. V was pared by 7 bases and J by 8 bases, with 13 bases of the junction left unmatched. The CDR3 DNA follows: TGTGCCAGCACCCGGGACAGATCTATAGAGGGCTACACCTTC. It specifies CASTRDRSIEGYTF.

The chain is built from TRBV6-5 and TRBJ2-7, with D possibly being TRBD2 (6 bases). Germline V CDR1 and CDR2: MNHEY, SVGAGI. With 5 bases removed from V and 4 bases from J, the gap between germline ends came to 15 bases. The CDR3 is 14 residues long. CDR3 sequence (DNA): TGTGCCAGCAGTATGGGACTCTATACTTACGAGCAGTACTTC. Its protein is CASSMGLYTYEQYF.

V usage is TRBV5-1 and J usage is TRBJ1-2, with D possibly matching TRBD1 (5 bases). The V and J ends lost 3 bases and 3 bases respectively, with 12 bases between them. Germline values: CDR1 SGHRS, CDR2 YFSETQ. The CDR3 contains 14 residues. The CDR3 here is CASSSLRGDYGYTF. The CDR3, as DNA: TGCGCCAGCAGCTCCCTTCGGGGGGACTATGGCTACACCTTC.

The rearrangement links TRBV6-1 to TRBJ1-2; a weak D match, TRBD1 (5 bases). Germline CDR1 MNHNS, CDR2 SASEGT. V was pared by 2 bases and J by 4 bases, with 14 bases between. This CDR3 is built from 15 residues. The CDR3 reads CASSEIGRVGYGYTF. The CDR3 DNA is TGTGCCAGCAGTGAAATCGGCAGGGTAGGCTATGGCTACACCTTC.

The rearrangement uses TRBV10-3 and TRBJ2-7; D is ambiguous. Germline V gene lookup returns CDR1 ENHRY and CDR2 SYGVKD. V was cut by 4 bases and J by 6 bases, with 16 bases left in between. This CDR3 comprises 14 residues. The CDR3 loop reads CAISAATMNREQYF. The CDR3 DNA reads as TGTGCCATCAGTGCAGCGACAATGAACCGCGAGCAGTACTTC.

The chain has TRBV7-2 and TRBJ2-7; 8 bases agree with TRBD1. CDR1 SGHTA and CDR2 FQGNSA come from the germline V gene. The V segment lost 6 bases and the J segment 0 bases; nucleotides outside the gene matches: 7. CDR3 length: 15 amino acids. The CDR3 here is CASRSTGGSSYEQYF. The CDR3 DNA reads TGTGCCAGCAGATCAACAGGGGGTAGCTCCTACGAGCAGTACTTC. Based on the CDR3 plus reference TRBV7-2 and TRBJ2-7, the full variable domain is GAGVSQSPSNKVTEKGKDVELRCDPISGHTALYWYRQSLGQGLEFLIYFQGNSAPDKSGLPSDRFSAERTGGSVSTLTIQRTQQEDSAVYLCASRSTGGSSYEQYFGPGTRLTVT.

V usage is TRBV19 and J usage is TRBJ1-5, with 7 bases lining up with TRBD1. Losses at the gene ends were 10 bases for V and 1 base for J; bases not matched to a gene: 10. CDR1 is LNHDA, CDR2 SQIVND, per germline (reference sequence). CDR3 length: 15 residues. CDR3 loop: CATRATGASNQPQHF. CDR3 in DNA: TGTGCCACAAGGGCCACAGGGGCGAGCAATCAGCCCCAGCATTTT. Full variable domain (outside the CDR3, taken from reference TRBV19 and TRBJ1-5): DGGITQSPKYLFRKEGQNVTLSCEQNLNHDAMYWYRQDPGQGLRLIYYSQIVNDFQKGDIAEGYSVSREKKESFPLTVTSAQKNPTAFYLCATRATGASNQPQHFGDGTRLSIL.

In its sample, this clone was seen once. This chain joins TRBV7-9 and TRBJ2-1; D is possibly TRBD1 (5 bases). Germline V gives CDR1 SEHNR, CDR2 FQNEAQ (reference sequence). The germline V and J ends were trimmed by 6 bases and 6 bases, with 12 bases remaining between them. This CDR3 contains 13 residues. CDR3 sequence: CASRPQVVNEQFF. As DNA, the CDR3 is TGTGCCAGCAGACCACAGGTTGTCAATGAGCAGTTCTTC.